The 25 T cell receptor beta chains listed next were all sequenced from one sample in a study of T cell responses to AZD1222 COVID-19 vaccine. Method: immunoSEQ multiplex PCR; TCRdb's copy keeps in-frame clones and lacks some. This sample has 40,000 to 60,000 clones; more than 60% occur once, and the top ten carry roughly 22%. The source was peripheral blood, collected on day 0 of MenACWY control vaccination. These receptors were collected from an adult in good health.

The chain employs TRBV29-1 and TRBJ2-2; 8 bases align to TRBD1. The CDR3 extends over 13 amino acids. J gave up 4 bases and V 3 bases, and 1 base lay outside the gene matches. Per germline, CDR1 SQVTM and CDR2 ANQGSEA. CDR3 DNA: TGCAGCGTTGACAGGGGGCTCACCGGGGAGCTGTTTTTT. As protein: CSVDRGLTGELFF.

The chain employs TRBV5-1 and TRBJ1-5; D not resolved. Trimming shortened V by 7 bases and J by 2 bases, and 13 bases separated the two germline ends. Germline V gives CDR1 SGHRS, CDR2 YFSETQ. This CDR3 is 14 amino acids long. In DNA, the CDR3 is TGCGCCAGCCACCGTGACAAGGGCAATCAGCCCCAGCATTTT. Its translation: CASHRDKGNQPQHF.

The rearrangement joins TRBV3-1 (or the pseudogene TRBV3-2) to TRBJ1-1; 7 nucleotides align to TRBD1. The germline V gene has CDR1 LGHDT and CDR2 YNNKEL (reference sequence). V dropped 4 bases and J dropped 5; count of bases not matched to a gene: 13. The CDR3 runs 16 residues. CDR3 DNA: TGTGCCAGCAGCCGACCCACAGGGGAAGTAAGGACTGAAGCTTTCTTT. Amino acid sequence: CASSRPTGEVRTEAFF.

The chain has TRBV19 and TRBJ2-7, with a possible D match to TRBD2 (5 bases). The CDR3 has 16 amino acids. V lost 5 bases to trimming and J lost 3 bases, with 20 bases between them. The germline V gene has CDR1 LNHDA and CDR2 SQIVND (reference sequence). The CDR3 DNA reads as TGTGCCAGTAGTCCAGATAGCGTACCGACCATCTACGAGCAGTACTTC. Translation: CASSPDSVPTIYEQYF. The full variable domain, with the rest looked up from reference TRBV19 and TRBJ2-7, is DGGITQSPKYLFRKEGQNVTLSCEQNLNHDAMYWYRQDPGQGLRLIYYSQIVNDFQKGDIAEGYSVSREKKESFPLTVTSAQKNPTAFYLCASSPDSVPTIYEQYFGPGTRLTVT.

This chain links TRBV5-1 with TRBJ2-6; D not certain. The germline V gene has CDR1 SGHRS and CDR2 YFSETQ. The germline V and J ends were trimmed by 5 bases and 1 base, with 1 base remaining between them. This CDR3 is built from 12 residues. Here the CDR3 reads CASSSGANVLTF. CDR3 nucleotides: TGCGCCAGCAGTTCTGGGGCCAACGTCCTGACTTTC.

This clone was counted between two and nine times. This sequence joins TRBV13 and TRBJ1-1; tentative D call: TRBD1 (6 bases). With 5 bases removed from V and 1 base from J, the gap between germline ends came to 14 bases. The CDR3 loop spans 15 amino acids. CDR1 PRHDT and CDR2 FYEKMQ come from the germline V gene (reference sequence). CDR3 residues: CASSPSDSPNTEAFF. The DNA for the CDR3 is TGTGCCAGCAGCCCCTCGGACAGTCCGAACACTGAAGCTTTCTTT.

V gene TRBV3-1 (or the pseudogene TRBV3-2) combines with J gene TRBJ1-5; tentative D call: TRBD1 (5 bases). CDR3 length: 13 residues. Germline loops: CDR1 LGHDT, CDR2 YNNKEL (reference sequence). V lost 6 bases and J 4 bases, leaving 10 bases between the germline ends. The CDR3 coding sequence is TGTGCCAGCAGTTCCAGGGTGAATCAGCCCCAGCATTTT. Translated: CASSSRVNQPQHF.

The V and J genes are TRBV6-1 and TRBJ1-3; tentative D call: TRBD1 (6 bases). V was trimmed by 3 bases and J by 0 bases, leaving 21 bases between them. CDR1 MNHNS and CDR2 SASEGT come from the germline V gene. The CDR3 is 19 residues long. CDR3 protein: CASSEGNGWDTHSGNTIYF. As DNA, the CDR3 is TGTGCCAGCAGTGAGGGTAACGGTTGGGACACACACTCTGGAAACACCATATATTTT.

This chain links TRBV6-2 or TRBV6-3 with TRBJ1-2, with 7 positions matching TRBD1. Germline-derived CDR1 and CDR2 are MNHEY and SVGEGT. V was pared by 3 bases and J by 4 bases, with 5 bases of the junction left unmatched. There are 14 residues in the CDR3. CDR3 sequence reads: CASSYWDSGYGYTF. CDR3 in DNA: TGTGCCAGCAGTTATTGGGACAGTGGCTATGGCTACACCTTC.

The V gene is TRBV13, the J gene TRBJ2-7, with a possible D match to TRBD1 (7 bases). Trimming left V 2 bases short and J 2 bases short, with 13 bases between. Germline CDR1 is PRHDT and CDR2 is FYEKMQ (reference sequence). This CDR3 contains 15 residues. The CDR3 DNA reads as TGTGCCAGCAGCTTAAAGGCAGGGGGGACCTACGAGCAGTACTTC. Translating it yields CASSLKAGGTYEQYF.

V usage is TRBV15 and J usage is TRBJ2-7; TRBD2 might be the D (5 bases). The CDR3 loop spans 15 amino acids. The V and J ends lost 0 bases and 0 bases respectively, with 9 bases between them. The germline CDR1 and CDR2 sequences are LNHNV and YYDKDF (reference sequence). CDR3 in DNA: TGTGCCACCAGCAGAGATCGAGGGAGCTCCTACGAGCAGTACTTC. This sequence encodes CATSRDRGSSYEQYF.

The V gene is TRBV6-1, the J gene TRBJ2-6; D gene unclear. The V end was cut by 2 bases, the J end by 4 bases, with 6 bases between. CDR1 MNHNS and CDR2 SASEGT come from the germline V gene. The CDR3 runs to 14 residues. CDR3 nucleotides: TGTGCCAGCAGTGAACAGATCGGGGCCAACGTCCTGACTTTC. Residues: CASSEQIGANVLTF.

This chain joins TRBV3-1 (or the pseudogene TRBV3-2) and TRBJ2-1, with D perhaps matching TRBD1 (6 bases). V was clipped by 8 bases and J by 5 bases, with 10 bases between them. Germline V gene sequence: CDR1 LGHDT, CDR2 YNNKEL (reference sequence). The CDR3 consists of 12 residues. The CDR3 loop is CASGQGNNEQFF. In DNA, the CDR3 is TGTGCCAGCGGGCAGGGGAACAATGAGCAGTTCTTC.

This chain uses TRBV19 with TRBJ2-2, with a tentative D call TRBD2 (6 bases). V was shortened by 4 bases and J by 6 bases, with 12 bases between the two germline ends. CDR1 is LNHDA, CDR2 SQIVND, per germline (reference sequence). CDR3 length: 14 amino acids. CDR3: CASSTRRAAGELFF. The DNA for the CDR3 is TGTGCCAGTAGTACCCGGAGGGCTGCCGGGGAGCTGTTTTTT.

The V call is TRBV11-2, the J call TRBJ2-7; D gene unclear. This CDR3 is built from 11 residues. V dropped 5 bases and J dropped 3 bases, with 5 bases sitting between them. The germline V gene has CDR1 SGHAT and CDR2 FQNNGV. DNA of the CDR3: TGTGCCAGCAGCGTGCACTACGAGCAGTACTTC. It codes for CASSVHYEQYF.

This clone is a singleton in its sample. The chain uses TRBV29-1 and TRBJ2-2; 10 nucleotides match TRBD1. CDR1 is SQVTM, CDR2 ANQGSEA, per germline. The length of the CDR3 is 14 residues. Trimming cost V 7 bases and J 2 bases; bases outside gene matches: 4. CDR3 nucleotides: TGCAGCGGCGGGACAGGGGTTAACACCGGGGAGCTGTTTTTT. Translation gives CSGGTGVNTGELFF.

CDR3: CASSTLTGAYGYTF. CDR3 DNA sequence: TGTGCCAGCAGCACCCTGACAGGGGCCTATGGCTACACCTTC. The chain recombines TRBV9 with TRBJ1-2, with TRBD1 matching over 8 bases. Trimming removed 4 bases from V and 4 bases from J; junction bases left unmatched: 6. The CDR3 consists of 14 residues. CDR1 and CDR2 (germline): SGDLS, YYNGEE.

The genes are TRBV7-9 and TRBJ1-5, with D possibly matching TRBD1 (5 bases). With 0 bases removed from V and 4 bases from J, the gap between germline ends came to 7 bases. This CDR3 contains 14 residues. Germline CDR1 is SEHNR and CDR2 is FQNEAQ (reference sequence). The CDR3 DNA reads TGTGCCAGCAGCTTAGCGGCAGGGAATCAGCCCCAGCATTTT. Translating it yields CASSLAAGNQPQHF.

In its sample, this clone was seen once. The chain has TRBV6-1 and TRBJ1-2, with 7 bases aligning to TRBD1. This CDR3 spans 15 amino acids. The J segment lost 4 bases and the V segment lost 1 base, leaving 6 bases of the junction unmatched. Per the germline V gene, CDR1 is MNHNS and CDR2 is SASEGT. This chain's CDR3 is CASSEGWDRFYGYTF. CDR3 coding DNA: TGTGCCAGCAGTGAAGGTTGGGACAGATTCTATGGCTACACCTTC.

Only one count was recorded for this clone. The junction departs from the called germline gene at one end, perhaps through a read error. Other DNA sequences within the sample encode an identical CDR3. The chain employs TRBV7-2 and TRBJ2-3; D is unclear. Germline V gene data show CDR1 as SGHTA and CDR2 as FQGNSA. This CDR3 has 13 residues. CDR3 in DNA: TGTGCCAGCAGCGCGGACCGCACGGATACGCAGTATTTT. Its protein is CASSADRTDTQYF.

V and J are TRBV5-6 and TRBJ2-4, with D tentatively TRBD1 (5 bases). This CDR3 has 17 residues. Germline loops: CDR1 SGHDT, CDR2 YYEEEE. The V end lost 2 bases, the J end lost 0 bases, and 15 bases lay between the germline ends. CDR3 sequence reads: CASSFFRADLAKNIQYF. CDR3 DNA sequence: TGTGCCAGCAGCTTTTTCAGGGCGGACCTAGCCAAAAACATTCAGTACTTC. The full variable domain, rest sourced from reference TRBV5-6 and TRBJ2-4, is DAGVTQSPTHLIKTRGQQVTLRCSPKSGHDTVSWYQQALGQGPQFIFQYYEEEERQRGNFPDRFSGHQFPNYSSELNVNALLLGDSALYLCASSFFRADLAKNIQYFGAGTRLSVL.

The J gene is TRBJ1-2, the V gene TRBV19; TRBD1 aligns across 8 bases. The CDR3 covers 14 residues. J gave up 5 bases and V 5 bases, and 7 bases lay outside the gene matches. Germline CDR1 is LNHDA and CDR2 is SQIVND (reference sequence). CDR3 nucleotide sequence: TGTGCCAGTAGTCGCGCAGGGGGCTTTTATGGCTACACCTTC. It codes for CASSRAGGFYGYTF.

V usage is TRBV6-5 and J usage is TRBJ1-4; 7 bases are a match to TRBD1. From germline, CDR1 is MNHEY and CDR2 SVGAGI. There are 14 residues in the CDR3. V dropped 4 bases and J dropped 3; count of bases not matched to a gene: 2. CDR3 protein: CASSLTGPNEKLFF. The CDR3 bases are TGTGCCAGCAGTTTGACAGGGCCTAATGAAAAACTGTTTTTT.

The J gene is TRBJ1-3, the V gene TRBV14; 8 bases agree with TRBD1. Per the germline V gene, CDR1 is SGHDN and CDR2 is FVKESK. The V gene end was trimmed by 4 bases and the J gene end by 3 bases; junction bases not matched to a gene: 5. The CDR3 totals 15 residues. The CDR3 DNA is TGTGCCAGCAGCCGCCTGGGACAGGTTGGAAACACCATATATTTT. Translation gives CASSRLGQVGNTIYF.

This clone appeared a single time. CDR3 loop: CAWGFTGMGTDTQYF. The CDR3, as DNA: TGTGCCTGGGGATTCACAGGGATGGGCACAGATACGCAGTATTTT. V gene TRBV30 combines with J gene TRBJ2-3, with D perhaps TRBD1 (6 bases). Germline V gene data show CDR1 as GTSNPN and CDR2 as SVGIG (reference sequence). V was clipped by 5 bases and J by 1 base, with 16 bases between them. The CDR3 contains 15 residues.